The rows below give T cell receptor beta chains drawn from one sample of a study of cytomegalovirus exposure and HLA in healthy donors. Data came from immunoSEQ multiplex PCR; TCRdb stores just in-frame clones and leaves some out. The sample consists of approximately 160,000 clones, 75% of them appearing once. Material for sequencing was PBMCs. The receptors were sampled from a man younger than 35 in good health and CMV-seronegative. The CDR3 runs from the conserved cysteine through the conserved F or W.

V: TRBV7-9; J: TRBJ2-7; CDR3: CASSLTSGTYEQYF
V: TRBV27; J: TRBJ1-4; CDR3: CASSPGSTNEKLFF
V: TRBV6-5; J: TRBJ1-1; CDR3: CASSYARGTEAFF
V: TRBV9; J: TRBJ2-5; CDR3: CASSVAVAAQETQYF
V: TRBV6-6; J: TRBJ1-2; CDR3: CASSYGGGNTNYGYTF
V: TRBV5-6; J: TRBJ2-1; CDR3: CASSSLTGGSGQFF
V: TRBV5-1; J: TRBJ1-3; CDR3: CASSLIGQGFGNTIYF
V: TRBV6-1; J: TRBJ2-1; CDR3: CASRSGDYNEQFF
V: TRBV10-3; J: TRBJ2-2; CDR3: CATYRDRGVAGELFF
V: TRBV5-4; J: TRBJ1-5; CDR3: CASSSGGEQPQHF
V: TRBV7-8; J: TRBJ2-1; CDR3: CASSLFLAGALYNEQFF
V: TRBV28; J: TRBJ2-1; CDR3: CASSHFNSYNEQFF
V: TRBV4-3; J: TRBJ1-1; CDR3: CASSQDPFQGLSEAFF
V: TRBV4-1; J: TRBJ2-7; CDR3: CASSQAVQNYEQYF
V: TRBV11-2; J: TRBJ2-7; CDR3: CASSLESGGSSSYEQYF
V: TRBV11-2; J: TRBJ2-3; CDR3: CASSSTSGRAGPNRYTQYF
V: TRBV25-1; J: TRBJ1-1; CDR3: CASSETISGTEAFF
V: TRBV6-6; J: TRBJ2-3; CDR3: CASSPWRGTSWDTQYF
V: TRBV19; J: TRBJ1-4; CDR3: CASSIGDSGGKLFF
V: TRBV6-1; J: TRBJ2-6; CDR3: CASSVSGANVLTF
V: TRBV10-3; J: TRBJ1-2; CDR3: CAISTRDRGEGGYTF
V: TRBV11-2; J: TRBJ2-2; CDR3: CASSLGGGPTLNTGELFF
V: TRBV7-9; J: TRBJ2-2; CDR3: CASSPGLAGGDDTGELFF
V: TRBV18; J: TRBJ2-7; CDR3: CASSPTGDEQYF
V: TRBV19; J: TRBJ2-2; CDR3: CASSIGTGGTGELFF
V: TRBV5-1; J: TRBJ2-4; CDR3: CASSSPGTLNIQYF
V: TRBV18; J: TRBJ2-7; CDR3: CASSPHPWDNSYEQYF
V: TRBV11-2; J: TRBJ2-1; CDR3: CASSLVLEQFF
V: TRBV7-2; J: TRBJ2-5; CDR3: CASSYRAGQETQYF
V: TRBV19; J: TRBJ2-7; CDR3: CASTPGQEYF
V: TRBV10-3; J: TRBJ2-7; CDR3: CAIRYENRDDEQYF
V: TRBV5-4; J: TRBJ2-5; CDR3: CASRTFGTGEETQYF
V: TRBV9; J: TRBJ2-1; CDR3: CASSVEGTAGGLAGATGRRNEQFF
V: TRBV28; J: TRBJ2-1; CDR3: CASSFSGDLQFF
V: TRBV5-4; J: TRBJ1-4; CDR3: CASSRSNEKLFF
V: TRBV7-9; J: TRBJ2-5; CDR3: CASSLVLAGQETQYF
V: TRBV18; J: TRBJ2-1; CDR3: CASSPQGQGGINEQFF
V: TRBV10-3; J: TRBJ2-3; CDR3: CAISEAGTDTQYF
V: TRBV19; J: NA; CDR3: CASSSGQGFYEQYF
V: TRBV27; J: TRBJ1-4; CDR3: CASTPGAGANEKLFF
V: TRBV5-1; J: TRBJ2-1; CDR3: CASSPGAGVGIAYNEQFF
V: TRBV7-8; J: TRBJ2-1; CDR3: CASSPGRASGRTYNEQFF
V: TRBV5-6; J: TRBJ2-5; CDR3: CASSFGLAGSQETQYF
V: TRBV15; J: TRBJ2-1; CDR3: CATSRDRSGRANEQFF
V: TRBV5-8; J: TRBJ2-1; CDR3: CASSRGLPSSYNEQFF
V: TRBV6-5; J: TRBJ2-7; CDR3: CASKGRETYEQYF
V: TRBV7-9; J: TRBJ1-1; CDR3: CSSSLQMTGSNTEAFF
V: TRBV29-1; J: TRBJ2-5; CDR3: CSVEGAGGPLETQYF
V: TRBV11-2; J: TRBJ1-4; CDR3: CASSYRQGTNEKLFF
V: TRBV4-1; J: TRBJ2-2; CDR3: CASSHGPGGADNTGELFF